One and the same sample provided the 18 T cell receptor beta chains below, sequenced in a study of cytomegalovirus exposure and HLA in healthy donors. Produced via immunoSEQ multiplex PCR; TCRdb's table is partial and in-frame only. The sample includes 75,000 to 95,000 clones, 95% to 97% of them seen just once. Sequencing was done on a sample of PBMCs. Every receptor here comes from a man aged 18 to 30 in good health and CMV-seronegative.

The chain is built from TRBV23-1 and TRBJ2-1; TRBD2 matches 10 bases. TRBV23-1 is filed as an ORF, its function uncertain. V gave up 5 bases and J gave up 9 bases; unmatched junction bases: 13. The CDR3 is made up of 16 amino acids. CDR3 loop: CASSGKREGRCVEQFF. As DNA, the CDR3 is TGCGCCAGCAGTGGTAAGCGGGAGGGCCGTTGTGTTGAGCAGTTCTTC.

The genes are TRBV5-1 and TRBJ1-1, with a possible D match to TRBD1 (5 bases). The CDR3 totals 14 residues. Germline CDR1 reads SGHRS; CDR2 reads YFSETQ. Trimming pared 2 bases from V and 4 bases from J, leaving 12 bases between. CDR3: CASSLPQGATEAFF. The DNA for the CDR3 is TGCGCCAGCAGCTTACCCCAAGGGGCCACTGAAGCTTTCTTT.

The chain joins TRBV29-1 to TRBJ1-2; D is perhaps TRBD1 (6 bases). CDR1 SQVTM and CDR2 ANQGSEA come from the germline V gene. CDR3 length equals 17 residues. V was cut by 1 base and J by 0 bases, with 18 bases left in between. The CDR3, as DNA: TGCAGCGTTGAAGTAGGTGTAGTGACAGGCGCTAACTATGGCTACACCTTC. Translated: CSVEVGVVTGANYGYTF.

This clone was detected a few times. The V and J genes are TRBV6-1 and TRBJ1-1, with D hard to call. The V gene's germline CDR1 is MNHNS and CDR2 SASEGT. V was pared by 1 base and J by 0 bases, with 6 bases between. The CDR3 runs 14 residues. The CDR3 DNA sequence: TGTGCCAGCAGTGAAGAGTACATGAACACTGAAGCTTTCTTT. It specifies CASSEEYMNTEAFF.

The chain joins TRBV5-1 to TRBJ2-5; D assignment may be TRBD1 or TRBD2 (6 bases each). Trimming left V 4 bases short and J 1 base short, with 17 bases between. Germline CDR1 SGHRS, CDR2 YFSETQ. The CDR3 is 16 amino acids. CDR3: CASSLEGVHRQETQYF. The CDR3 DNA reads as TGCGCCAGCAGCCTGGAGGGGGTTCACCGCCAAGAGACCCAGTACTTC. Combining the CDR3 with reference TRBV5-1 and TRBJ2-5 gives the whole variable domain KAGVTQTPRYLIKTRGQQVTLSCSPISGHRSVSWYQQTPGQGLQFLFEYFSETQRNKGNFPGRFSGRQFSNSRSEMNVSTLELGDSALYLCASSLEGVHRQETQYFGPGTRLLVL.

The chain employs TRBV7-2 and TRBJ2-4; a weak D match, TRBD1 (5 bases). V lost 1 base to trimming and J lost 7 bases, with 20 bases between them. Germline-derived CDR1 and CDR2 are SGHTA and FQGNSA. The CDR3 length is 17 residues. The CDR3 DNA reads as TGTGCCAGCAGCTTAGGAGGAGTGGGGCGAACGCGCAACATTCAGTACTTC. Translating gives CASSLGGVGRTRNIQYF.

The chain couples TRBV4-1 to TRBJ1-1, with D possibly being TRBD1 (5 bases). Germline CDR1 and CDR2: MGHRA and YSYEKL. With 4 bases removed from V and 7 bases from J, the gap between germline ends came to 10 bases. This CDR3 spans 12 amino acids. The CDR3 sequence is CASSLGGIEAFF. The DNA for the CDR3 is TGCGCCAGCAGCCTGGGGGGGATTGAAGCTTTCTTT.

The chain employs TRBV6-5 and TRBJ1-2; 9 nucleotides line up with TRBD1. The germline V gene encodes CDR1 MNHEY and CDR2 SVGAGI. V trimming: 0 bases; J trimming: 8 bases; junction bases outside the gene matches: 7. This CDR3 region has 15 residues. CDR3: CASSYSRDRAGGYTF. As DNA, the CDR3 is TGTGCCAGCAGTTACTCCCGGGACAGGGCGGGCGGCTACACCTTC.

This clone was observed a few times. The chain recombines TRBV2 with TRBJ2-7, with a tentative D call TRBD1 (6 bases). The CDR3 totals 17 residues. V shed 2 bases and J shed 3 bases, with 20 bases lying between them. Looked up from germline, CDR1 is SNHLY and CDR2 is FYNNEI. The CDR3, as DNA: TGTGCCAGCAGTGAATTGGGGACACTCATTCCATTCTACGAGCAGTACGTC. It translates to CASSELGTLIPFYEQYV.

The rearrangement uses TRBV4-1 and TRBJ2-1; a possible D gene is TRBD1 (6 bases). The CDR3 loop spans 15 amino acids. V lost 4 bases, J lost 2 bases, and 12 bases lay in between. Looked up from germline, CDR1 is MGHRA and CDR2 is YSYEKL. The CDR3: CASSLVGTPYNEQFF. Written as DNA, the CDR3 is TGCGCCAGCAGCCTTGTCGGGACACCCTACAATGAGCAGTTCTTC.

The chain recombines TRBV4-1 with TRBJ1-4, with D maybe TRBD1 (6 bases). The CDR3 has 14 residues. V was pared by 8 bases and J by 8 bases, with 18 bases between. Per germline, CDR1 MGHRA and CDR2 YSYEKL. The CDR3 reads CASGLQGLIEKLFF. In DNA form, the CDR3 reads TGCGCCAGCGGATTACAGGGTTTGATCGAAAAACTGTTTTTT.

This clone was picked up one time. The rearrangement uses TRBV19 and TRBJ2-1; a possible D gene is TRBD1 (5 bases). Trimming cost V 2 bases and J 7 bases, with 9 bases left between them. The V gene's germline CDR1 is LNHDA and CDR2 SQIVND (reference sequence). This CDR3 has 13 amino acids. In DNA, the CDR3 is TGTGCCAGTAGTATAAGGGGCATGAATGAGCAGTTCTTC. Its protein product is CASSIRGMNEQFF.

This rearrangement joins TRBV5-1 to TRBJ2-1, with 8 nucleotides matching TRBD2. V lost 5 bases to trimming and J lost 0 bases; unmatched junction nucleotides: 7. CDR3 length: 16 amino acids. Germline V gene lookup returns CDR1 SGHRS and CDR2 YFSETQ. DNA for the CDR3: TGCGCCAGCAGTTCCAGCGGGAGCGACTCCTACAATGAGCAGTTCTTC. Translation gives CASSSSGSDSYNEQFF.

This clone was seen only once. The chain uses TRBV9 and TRBJ2-1; weak D call: TRBD2 (6 bases). Trimming left V 0 bases short and J 0 bases short, with 10 bases between. Looked up from germline, CDR1 is SGDLS and CDR2 is YYNGEE. This CDR3 is 16 amino acids long. The CDR3 bases are TGTGCCAGCAGCGTAGCGGCGGGGAGCTCCTACAATGAGCAGTTCTTC. Translation gives CASSVAAGSSYNEQFF.

The chain uses TRBV6-1 and TRBJ2-2; TRBD2 might be the D (5 bases). This CDR3 spans 17 amino acids. V shed 1 base and J shed 2 bases, with 14 bases lying between them. The germline V gene has CDR1 MNHNS and CDR2 SASEGT. CDR3 bases: TGTGCCAGCAGTGAAGAGGTCCGGGGATCCAACACCGGGGAGCTGTTTTTT. The encoded protein is CASSEEVRGSNTGELFF.

V and J are TRBV28 and TRBJ1-4, with D maybe TRBD1 (5 bases). V lost 3 bases to trimming and J lost 8 bases, with 16 bases between them. The CDR3 is 15 residues long. Germline V gene sequence: CDR1 MDHEN, CDR2 SYDVKM. In DNA form, the CDR3 reads TGTGCCAGCAGTTTCCCTGGGGGGGAGAGGGAAAAACTGTTTTTT. Its translation is CASSFPGGEREKLFF.

The rearrangement uses TRBV4-3 and TRBJ1-3; D is unclear. The CDR3 runs 18 residues. The V gene lost 0 bases and the J gene lost 0 bases, with 15 bases spanning the gap. Germline V CDR1 and CDR2: LGHNA, YSLEER. This CDR3 reads CASSQELSDKVSGNTIYF. The CDR3 nucleotides read TGCGCCAGCAGCCAAGAGTTATCTGACAAGGTCTCTGGAAACACCATATATTTT.

The chain uses TRBV5-1 and TRBJ2-7; 11 bases match TRBD2. J gave up 4 bases and V 5 bases, and 14 bases lay outside the gene matches. The CDR3 is 17 amino acids. Germline V gives CDR1 SGHRS, CDR2 YFSETQ. CDR3 residues: CASRIGLAGITAYEQYF. CDR3 DNA: TGCGCCAGCAGGATAGGACTAGCGGGTATAACCGCTTACGAGCAGTACTTC.